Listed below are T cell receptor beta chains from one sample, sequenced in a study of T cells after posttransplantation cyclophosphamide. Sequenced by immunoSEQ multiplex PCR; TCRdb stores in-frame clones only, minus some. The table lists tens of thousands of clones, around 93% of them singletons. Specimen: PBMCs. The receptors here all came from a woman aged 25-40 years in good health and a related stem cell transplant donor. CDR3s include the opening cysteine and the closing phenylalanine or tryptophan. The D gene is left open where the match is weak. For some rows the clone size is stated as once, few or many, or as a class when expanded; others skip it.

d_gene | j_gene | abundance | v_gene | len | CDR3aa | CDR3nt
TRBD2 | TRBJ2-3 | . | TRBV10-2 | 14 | CASALAGESDTQYF | TGCGCCAGCGCCCTAGCGGGGGAGTCCGATACGCAGTATTTT
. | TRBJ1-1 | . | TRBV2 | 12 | CASNIMGTEAFF | TGTGCCAGCAATATAATGGGGACTGAAGCTTTCTTT
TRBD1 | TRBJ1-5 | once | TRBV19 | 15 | CASSARTGVWQPQHF | TGTGCCAGTAGTGCACGGACAGGGGTATGGCAGCCCCAGCATTTT
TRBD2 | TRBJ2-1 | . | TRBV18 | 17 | CASSPTSGGTSYNEQFF | TGTGCCAGCTCGCCGACTAGCGGGGGGACCTCCTACAATGAGCAGTTCTTC
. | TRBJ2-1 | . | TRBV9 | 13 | CASSVGSHNEQFF | TGTGCCAGCAGCGTAGGTAGTCACAATGAGCAGTTCTTC
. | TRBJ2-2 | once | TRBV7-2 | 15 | CASSLASLSSGELFF | TGTGCCAGCAGCTTAGCCAGCTTATCCAGCGGGGAGCTGTTTTTT
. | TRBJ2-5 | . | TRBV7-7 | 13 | CASSLDRQETQYF | TGTGCCAGCAGCCTCGACAGGCAAGAGACCCAGTACTTC
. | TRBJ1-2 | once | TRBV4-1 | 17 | CASSQGSRTAQNYGYTF | TGCGCCAGCAGCCAAGGCTCTCGGACAGCCCAAAACTATGGCTACACCTTC
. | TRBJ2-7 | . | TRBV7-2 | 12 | CASSLVFSEQYF | TGTGCCAGCAGCTTAGTCTTCTCCGAGCAGTACTTC
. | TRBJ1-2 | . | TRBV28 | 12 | CASTRDNYGYTF | TGTGCCAGCACCCGGGATAACTATGGCTACACCTTC
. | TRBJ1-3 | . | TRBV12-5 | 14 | CASGPGLFGNTIYF | TGTGCTAGTGGTCCGGGACTTTTTGGAAACACCATATATTTT
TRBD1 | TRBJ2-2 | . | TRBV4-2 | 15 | CASSARTGNTGELFF | TGTGCCAGCAGCGCACGGACAGGGAACACCGGGGAGCTGTTTTTT
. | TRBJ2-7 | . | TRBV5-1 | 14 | CASSLGGRAYEQYF | TGCGCCAGCAGCTTGGGCGGTAGGGCCTACGAGCAGTACTTC
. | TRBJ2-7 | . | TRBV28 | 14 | CASSWTAGRYEQYF | TGTGCCAGCAGTTGGACAGCGGGACGCTACGAGCAGTACTTC
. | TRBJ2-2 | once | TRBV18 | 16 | CASSPPPQENTGELFF | TGTGCCAGCTCACCCCCGCCCCAGGAGAACACCGGGGAGCTGTTTTTT
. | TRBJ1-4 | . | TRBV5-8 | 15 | CASSRVGAPNEKLFF | TGTGCCAGCAGCCGTGTCGGGGCGCCTAATGAAAAACTGTTTTTT
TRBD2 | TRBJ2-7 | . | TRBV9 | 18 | CASSHKRGGTSGYSEQYF | TGTGCCAGCAGCCACAAGAGAGGCGGGACTAGCGGGTATTCCGAGCAGTACTTC
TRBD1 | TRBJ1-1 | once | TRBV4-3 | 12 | CASSHDRGKAFF | TGCGCCAGCAGCCATGACAGGGGAAAAGCTTTCTTT
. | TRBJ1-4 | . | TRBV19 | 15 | CASSPSQGGDEKLFF | TGTGCCAGTAGTCCCTCACAGGGTGGTGATGAAAAACTGTTTTTT
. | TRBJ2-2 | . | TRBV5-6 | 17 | CASRGHRRGSNTGELFF | TGTGCCAGCAGGGGCCACAGGAGGGGATCGAACACCGGGGAGCTGTTTTTT
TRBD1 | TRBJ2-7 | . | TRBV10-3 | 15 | CAISGGTGGPYEQYF | TGTGCCATCAGTGGGGGGACAGGGGGTCCCTACGAGCAGTACTTC
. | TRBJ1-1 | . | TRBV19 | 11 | CASIKGRGAFF | TGTGCCAGTATCAAGGGACGGGGAGCTTTCTTT
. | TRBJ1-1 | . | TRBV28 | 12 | CASRLLRGRAFF | TGTGCCAGCAGGCTGCTGAGGGGTCGGGCTTTCTTT
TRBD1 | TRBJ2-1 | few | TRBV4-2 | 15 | CASSQYRTGGYEQFF | TGTGCCAGCAGCCAATACAGGACAGGGGGCTATGAGCAGTTCTTC
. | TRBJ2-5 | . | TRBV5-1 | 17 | CASSLAVGAGGQETQYF | TGCGCCAGCAGCTTGGCCGTGGGGGCTGGAGGACAAGAGACCCAGTACTTC
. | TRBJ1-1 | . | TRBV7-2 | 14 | CASSLGHSNTEAFF | TGTGCCAGCAGCTTGGGGCACTCGAACACTGAAGCTTTCTTT
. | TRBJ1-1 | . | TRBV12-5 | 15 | CASGLEFGGGTEAFF | TGTGCTAGTGGTTTGGAATTCGGAGGGGGCACTGAAGCTTTCTTT
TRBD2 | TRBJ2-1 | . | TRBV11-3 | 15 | CASSLDTGGWNEQFF | TGTGCCAGCAGCTTAGATACGGGGGGGTGGAATGAGCAGTTCTTC
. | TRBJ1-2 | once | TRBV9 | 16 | CASSVSGQTGPYGYTF | TGTGCCAGCAGCGTATCAGGACAGACGGGGCCGTACGGCTACACCTTC
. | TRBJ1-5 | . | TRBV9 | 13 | CASSVDTGMPQHF | TGTGCCAGCAGCGTAGATACAGGGATGCCCCAGCATTTT
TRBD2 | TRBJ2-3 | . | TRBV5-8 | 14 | CASSWGGITDTQYF | TGTGCCAGCAGCTGGGGAGGGATCACAGATACGCAGTATTTT
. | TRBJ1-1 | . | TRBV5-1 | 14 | CASSFDGLNTEAFF | TGCGCCAGCAGCTTCGACGGACTGAACACTGAAGCTTTCTTT
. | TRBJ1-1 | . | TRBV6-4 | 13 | CASKGQPNTEAFF | TGTGCCAGCAAAGGACAGCCGAACACTGAAGCTTTCTTT
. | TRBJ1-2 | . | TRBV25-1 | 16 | CASSEVWEVGSGGYTF | TGTGCCAGCAGTGAAGTGTGGGAGGTGGGCTCAGGCGGCTACACCTTC
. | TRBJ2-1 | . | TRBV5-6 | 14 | CASSLATTRNEQFF | TGTGCCAGCAGCTTAGCTACTACGCGGAATGAGCAGTTCTTC
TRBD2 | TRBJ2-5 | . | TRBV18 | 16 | CASSPVGGGARETQYF | TGTGCCAGCTCACCGGTCGGCGGGGGGGCCAGAGAGACCCAGTACTTC
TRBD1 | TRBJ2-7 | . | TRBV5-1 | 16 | CASSLGLKDRGLEQYF | TGCGCCAGCAGCTTGGGTTTGAAGGACAGGGGGCTCGAGCAGTACTTC
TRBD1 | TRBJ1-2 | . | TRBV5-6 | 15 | CASSLLGQGNYGYTF | TGTGCCAGCAGCTTACTGGGACAGGGGAATTATGGCTACACCTTC
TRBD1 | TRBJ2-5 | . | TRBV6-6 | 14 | CASSYGQGQETQYF | TGTGCCAGCAGTTACGGACAGGGCCAAGAGACCCAGTACTTC